Listed below are T cell receptor beta chains from one sample, sequenced in a study of technical replicates of blood from a few donors. Sequencing used immunoSEQ multiplex PCR; TCRdb keeps in-frame clones, though not all of them. This sample has over 25,000 clones, with just over 90% found just once. The material sequenced was PBMCs. Receptors were obtained from a human donor in good health. Some clones in this sample may be carry-over from other donors' samples. Each CDR3 is given with its conserved first and last residue. The D gene is left open where the match is weak. Where a row states a size, it is once, few, many or the class of an expanded clone; other rows omit it.

j_gene	abundance	d_gene	v_gene	CDR3aa	CDR3nt
TRBJ2-7	NA	TRBD2	TRBV4-2	CASSSAGEHYEQYF	TGTGCCAGCAGCTCAGCGGGGGAGCACTACGAGCAGTACTTC
TRBJ2-7	NA	TRBD1	TRBV19	CASRGTGIPYEQYF	TGTGCCAGTAGGGGGACAGGGATACCCTACGAGCAGTACTTC
TRBJ2-5	NA	TRBD2	TRBV5-4	CASSLVGSGGFRQETQYF	TGTGCCAGCAGCTTGGTGGGTAGCGGGGGGTTTAGGCAAGAGACCCAGTACTTC
TRBJ1-1	NA	NA	TRBV19	CASSKGQTFTEAFF	TGTGCCAGTAGCAAGGGGCAGACATTCACTGAAGCTTTCTTT
TRBJ2-7	NA	TRBD2	TRBV28	CASSFTSGSQYEQYF	TGTGCCAGCAGTTTTACTAGCGGGAGTCAATACGAGCAGTACTTC
TRBJ2-7	NA	TRBD1	TRBV7-2	CASSFIGTGNEQYF	TGTGCCAGCAGCTTTATTGGGACAGGGAACGAGCAGTACTTC
TRBJ1-2	NA	NA	TRBV7-9	CATQGSYGYTF	TGTGCCACCCAGGGCAGCTATGGCTACACCTTC
TRBJ2-3	NA	TRBD1	TRBV29-1	CSASHGTGGPDTQYF	TGCAGCGCAAGCCACGGGACAGGGGGACCAGATACGCAGTATTTT
TRBJ2-7	NA	TRBD2	TRBV10-1	CASSETGTSGSLPEEQYF	TGCGCCAGCAGTGAAACCGGGACTAGCGGGAGCCTCCCCGAGGAGCAGTACTTC
TRBJ2-2	few	TRBD1	TRBV2	CASRKGTGKGTGELFF	TGTGCCAGCAGGAAGGGGACAGGGAAAGGCACCGGGGAGCTGTTTTTT
TRBJ1-1	once	NA	TRBV7-2	CASSHGGPNTEAFF	TGTGCCAGCAGCCACGGGGGGCCGAACACTGAAGCTTTCTTT
TRBJ1-2	NA	NA	TRBV19	CASRGQRWDGYTF	TGTGCCAGTAGGGGTCAGAGGTGGGATGGCTACACCTTC
TRBJ1-1	NA	TRBD1	TRBV4-2	CASSQVTKGQGEAFF	TGTGCCAGCAGCCAAGTAACCAAGGGACAGGGTGAAGCTTTCTTT
TRBJ1-1	NA	NA	TRBV25-1	CASSEYWQGTEAFF	TGTGCCAGCAGTGAATACTGGCAGGGCACTGAAGCTTTCTTT
TRBJ2-1	NA	TRBD1	TRBV5-1	CASSLGQGSYNEQFF	TGCGCCAGCAGCTTGGGACAGGGTTCCTACAATGAGCAGTTCTTC
TRBJ2-1	once	NA	TRBV15	CATSRDVGAYNEQFF	TGTGCCACCAGCAGAGACGTAGGGGCCTACAATGAGCAGTTCTTC
TRBJ2-7	NA	TRBD2	TRBV11-2	CASSLAGGEQYF	TGTGCCAGCAGCTTAGCCGGGGGGGAGCAGTACTTC
TRBJ1-1	NA	NA	TRBV7-9	CASTPLTEAFF	TGTGCCAGCACCCCCCTAACTGAAGCTTTCTTT